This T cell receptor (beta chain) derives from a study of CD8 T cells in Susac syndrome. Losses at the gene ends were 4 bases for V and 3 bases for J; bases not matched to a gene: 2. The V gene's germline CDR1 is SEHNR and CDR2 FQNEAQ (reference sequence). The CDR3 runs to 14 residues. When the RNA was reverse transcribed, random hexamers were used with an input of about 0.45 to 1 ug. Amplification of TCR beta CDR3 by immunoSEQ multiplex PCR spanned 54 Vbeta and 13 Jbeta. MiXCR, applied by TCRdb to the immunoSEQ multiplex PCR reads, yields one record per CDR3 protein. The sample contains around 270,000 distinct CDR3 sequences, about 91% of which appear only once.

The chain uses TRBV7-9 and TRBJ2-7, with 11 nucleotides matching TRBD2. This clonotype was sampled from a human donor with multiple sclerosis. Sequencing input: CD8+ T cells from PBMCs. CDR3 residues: CASSSTSGVYEQYF. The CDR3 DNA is TGTGCCAGCAGCTCGACTAGCGGGGTCTACGAGCAGTACTTC.